The 15 T cell receptor beta chains below come from one sample, sequenced in a study of cytomegalovirus exposure and HLA in healthy donors. Primers for the PCR totalled 60 Vbeta and 13 Jbeta. Here immunoSEQ multiplex PCR was the method, and the copy in TCRdb shows in-frame clones only, minus some. Of 140,000 or so clones in the sample, roughly 80% were seen once. The sequenced sample consisted of PBMCs. These receptors all stem from a boy aged 2 to 9 in good health and CMV-seronegative.

This chain links TRBV7-9 with TRBJ1-3, with no clear D. Trimming took 8 bases from V and 1 from J, leaving 3 bases between them. Germline V gene lookup returns CDR1 SEHNR and CDR2 FQNEAQ (reference sequence). The CDR3 loop spans 11 amino acids. The CDR3 DNA follows: TGTGCCAGCGAGTCTGGAAACACCATATATTTT. It specifies CASESGNTIYF.

The V call is TRBV5-6, the J call TRBJ2-7; possibly TRBD1 for D (5 bases). The CDR3 runs to 13 residues. V gave up 4 bases and J gave up 2 bases, with 10 bases separating them. Germline lookup yields CDR1 SGHDT and CDR2 YYEEEE. CDR3 in amino acids: CASSQLQAYEQYF. Here the CDR3 DNA reads TGTGCCAGCAGCCAGCTACAGGCCTACGAGCAGTACTTC.

This rearrangement joins TRBV27 to TRBJ2-7, with D perhaps matching TRBD2 (6 bases). The CDR3 runs 15 residues. CDR1 is MNHEY, CDR2 SMNVEV, per germline (reference sequence). Trimming left V 3 bases short and J 0 bases short, with 12 bases between. This CDR3 reads CASSFERVPSYEQYF. The CDR3 DNA reads TGTGCCAGCAGTTTCGAGCGGGTACCCTCCTACGAGCAGTACTTC.

The V call is TRBV28, the J call TRBJ2-7; possible D gene TRBD1, 5 bases. Germline CDR1 reads MDHEN; CDR2 reads SYDVKM. There are 11 residues in the CDR3. Trimming took off 8 bases at V and 7 bases at J, with 12 bases between the two ends. CDR3 loop: CASEKGLEQYF. The CDR3 bases are TGTGCCAGCGAGAAGGGGCTAGAGCAGTACTTC.

The CDR3: CASSLRGGLHNEQFF. The CDR3 region has the DNA TGTGCCAGCAGCTTAAGGGGGGGCCTTCATAATGAGCAGTTCTTC. The chain employs TRBV13 and TRBJ2-1; D might be TRBD2 (7 bases). CDR3 length: 15 amino acids. Germline-derived CDR1 and CDR2 are PRHDT and FYEKMQ (reference sequence). The V and J ends lost 2 bases and 7 bases respectively, with 15 bases between them. The full variable domain, rest sourced from reference TRBV13 and TRBJ2-1, is AAGVIQSPRHLIKEKRETATLKCYPIPRHDTVYWYQQGPGQDPQFLISFYEKMQSDKGSIPDRFSAQQFSDYHSELNMSSLELGDSALYFCASSLRGGLHNEQFFGPGTRLTVL.

The chain employs TRBV28 and TRBJ2-7, with D possibly being TRBD2 (5 bases). The CDR3 covers 12 residues. Trimming took off 3 bases at V and 9 bases at J, with 12 bases between the two ends. Germline lookup yields CDR1 MDHEN and CDR2 SYDVKM. The CDR3 bases are TGTGCCAGCAGTTTGAGAGGGTCCGTGCAGTACTTC. As protein: CASSLRGSVQYF. The entire variable domain, with the rest obtained from reference TRBV28 and TRBJ2-7, is as follows: DVKVTQSSRYLVKRTGEKVFLECVQDMDHENMFWYRQDPGLGLRLIYFSYDVKMKEKGDIPEGYSVSREKKERFSLILESASTNQTSMYLCASSLRGSVQYFGPGTRLTVT.

The V call is TRBV2, the J call TRBJ1-2; TRBD1 matches at 7 bases. With V trimmed by 6 bases and J by 5 bases, 3 bases remained unmatched. This CDR3 region has 12 residues. Germline values: CDR1 SNHLY, CDR2 FYNNEI. The CDR3 DNA follows: TGTGCCAGCAGACAGGGGACGTATGGCTACACCTTC. Its translation: CASRQGTYGYTF.

This chain links TRBV9 with TRBJ2-2, with a possible D match to TRBD1 (5 bases). This CDR3 spans 16 amino acids. CDR1 and CDR2 from the germline V gene are SGDLS and YYNGEE. Deletions cut 3 bases from V and 3 bases from J, with 15 bases between. CDR3 sequence reads: CASSAGTGHYTGELFF. DNA for the CDR3: TGTGCCAGCAGCGCCGGAACCGGACACTACACCGGGGAGCTGTTTTTT.

The chain links TRBV5-5 to TRBJ2-2; TRBD2 matches at 15 bases. The germline V gene has CDR1 SGHKS and CDR2 YYEKEE (reference sequence). The CDR3 contains 18 residues. With V trimmed by 4 bases and J by 4 bases, 8 bases remained unmatched. The CDR3 DNA is TGTGCCAGCAGCCTCGGACTAGCGGGAGGGCAGGGCACCGGGGAGCTGTTTTTT. As protein: CASSLGLAGGQGTGELFF.

V and J are TRBV15 and TRBJ2-3, with TRBD2 matching over 8 bases. V shed 3 bases and J 8 bases; nucleotides not matched to a gene: 4. The CDR3 covers 13 residues. The germline V gene encodes CDR1 LNHNV and CDR2 YYDKDF (reference sequence). CDR3 bases: TGTGCCACCAGCAGTCCTCTAGCGGGTACGCAGTATTTT. Its protein is CATSSPLAGTQYF.

V is TRBV5-4 and J is TRBJ1-2; tentatively, D is TRBD1 (6 bases). This CDR3 has 15 amino acids. Trimming cost V 1 base and J 0 bases, with 10 bases left between them. CDR1 and CDR2 (germline): SGHNT, YYREEE (reference sequence). Written as DNA, the CDR3 is TGTGCCAGCAGCTTGTGGTACAGGGCTAACTATGGCTACACCTTC. This codes for CASSLWYRANYGYTF.

This chain links TRBV5-1 with TRBJ1-2, with D unresolved. This CDR3 has 16 residues. Germline lookup yields CDR1 SGHRS and CDR2 YFSETQ. V was shortened by 1 base and J by 0 bases, with 13 bases between the two germline ends. In nucleotides, the CDR3 is TGCGCCAGCAGCTTGTTAGTTGGAGGGCCTAACTATGGCTACACCTTC. Its protein is CASSLLVGGPNYGYTF. Full variable domain (remainder filled in from reference TRBV5-1 and TRBJ1-2): KAGVTQTPRYLIKTRGQQVTLSCSPISGHRSVSWYQQTPGQGLQFLFEYFSETQRNKGNFPGRFSGRQFSNSRSEMNVSTLELGDSALYLCASSLLVGGPNYGYTFGSGTRLTVV.

J is TRBJ2-7 and V is TRBV6-1; D ambiguous. V dropped 8 bases and J dropped 3 bases, with 8 bases sitting between them. The CDR3 is 11 amino acids. Germline CDR1 is MNHNS and CDR2 is SASEGT. In nucleotides, the CDR3 is TGTGCCAGCGGCAGAAACTACGAGCAGTACTTC. Residues: CASGRNYEQYF.

The V and J genes are TRBV9 and TRBJ2-1; D might be TRBD2 (7 bases). V gave up 0 bases and J gave up 10 bases, with 26 bases separating them. Germline values: CDR1 SGDLS, CDR2 YYNGEE. The CDR3 covers 18 residues. DNA of the CDR3: TGTGCCAGCAGCGTAGAGGAGGGGGGGAGGCTACGTAATGTGGAGCAGTTCTTC. Residues: CASSVEEGGRLRNVEQFF.

The chain uses TRBV7-8 and TRBJ2-1; D is unclear. Trimming cost V 4 bases and J 5 bases, with 9 bases left between them. Germline-derived CDR1 and CDR2 are SGHVS and FQNEAQ. The CDR3 totals 13 residues. The CDR3 is CASSSRVHNEQFF. For the CDR3, the DNA is TGTGCCAGCAGCTCGCGTGTCCACAATGAGCAGTTCTTC.